This TCR beta chain was sequenced in a study of T-cell reconstitution after alpha-beta-depleted transplantation in children. Many counts were recorded for this clonotype. The authors prepared the TCRbeta library with unique molecular identifiers. TCRdb called the PCR reads again in MiXCR, with one record for every CDR3 protein. The table shows 700,000 to 950,000 distinct CDR3 sequences, with around 15% occurring only once. The J segment lost 4 bases and the V segment lost 3 bases, leaving 4 bases of the junction unmatched. The CDR3 loop spans 16 amino acids. In germline, CDR1 is KGHSH, CDR2 LQKENI. Sequences were derived from PBMCs, mostly from graft donor cells, sampled 360 days after TCRalphabeta/CD19-depleted stem cell transplant. The rearrangement links TRBV18 to TRBJ2-2; 11 positions match TRBD2. The TCR was taken from a male patient between 10 and 17 years old who had a stem cell transplant for acute lymphoblastic leukemia, so the T cells may come from the graft donor. As DNA, the CDR3 is TGTGCCAGCTCACCCCTAGCGGGAGGAAGCACCGGGGAGCTGTTTTTT. Translation: CASSPLAGGSTGELFF.